Listed below are T cell receptor beta chains from one sample, sequenced in a study of human T cells and chemical hapten exposure. Via MiXCR, TCRdb re-called the RACE reads, giving one row per CDR3 protein. In the table there are 52,000 or so distinct CDR3 sequences, around 10% of which are singletons. Sequences were derived from whole blood, sampled in connection with sensitization to the hapten diphenylcyclopropenone (DPC). These receptor sequences come from a man aged 35-49 years with alopecia areata. Some clones in this sample may be carry-over from other donors' samples. Each CDR3 is given with its conserved first and last residue. Each record gives: clone size, D gene, J gene, V gene, CDR3 DNA, CDR3 protein. A D gene is named only where the DNA matches it firmly. Clone size is not always given. Where it is, it says once, few, many or a class for expanded clones.

.	TRBD2	TRBJ2-3	TRBV5-1	TGCGCCAGCACCACCGGGAGGGCCCACACAGATACGCAGTATTTT	CASTTGRAHTDTQYF
few	.	TRBJ2-7	TRBV5-5	TGTGCCAGCAGCTTGACAGGTCACGAGCAGTACTTC	CASSLTGHEQYF
many	TRBD2	TRBJ2-1	TRBV20-1	TGCAGTGCCGGCGGGACTAGCGGGAGGGATGAGCAGTTCTTC	CSAGGTSGRDEQFF
.	TRBD2	TRBJ2-3	TRBV29-1	TGCAGCGTTGAAGGACTAGCGGGAGCAGAAACGCAGTATTTT	CSVEGLAGAETQYF
.	.	TRBJ1-5	TRBV12-3/TRBV12-4	TGTGCCAGCGGCCGACAGCGCAATCAGCCCCAGCATTTT	CASGRQRNQPQHF
few	TRBD1	TRBJ1-5	TRBV28	TGTGCCAGCAGGACACAGGGGGCTACTCAGCCCCAGCATTTT	CASRTQGATQPQHF
few	.	TRBJ2-1	TRBV7-9	TGTGCCAGCAGCTTACGCAAGGCCGTCTACAATGAGCAGTTCTTC	CASSLRKAVYNEQFF
few	TRBD2	TRBJ2-6	TRBV10-1	TGCGCCAGCAGTGTACTAGCGGGAGGCTCTGGGGCCAACGTCCTGACTTTC	CASSVLAGGSGANVLTF
many	TRBD2	TRBJ2-1	TRBV20-1	TGCAGTGAAGTGAACCCCGGGACTAGCGGGGAGCAGTTCTTC	CSEVNPGTSGEQFF
many	TRBD2	TRBJ2-1	TRBV4-1	TGCGCCAGCAGCCCTACTCGGGAGGCGGAGAATGAGCAGTTCTTC	CASSPTREAENEQFF
many	TRBD2	TRBJ2-7	TRBV7-8	TGTGCCAGCAGCTTAATCGGTAGCGGGAGGCCCTACGAGCAGTACTTC	CASSLIGSGRPYEQYF
many	.	TRBJ2-7	TRBV19	TGTGCCAGTAGTATTGGGCAGGGTATCTACGAGCAGTACTTC	CASSIGQGIYEQYF
.	.	TRBJ2-1	TRBV7-3	TGTGCCAGCGGGGCGGATAGAAATGAGCAGTTCTTC	CASGADRNEQFF
few	.	TRBJ1-5	TRBV28	TGTGCCAGCAGTTCGGAAGGGGGTGGCAATCAGCCCCAGCATTTT	CASSSEGGGNQPQHF
many	.	TRBJ2-5	TRBV20-1	TGCAGTGCTAGAGAAGCAGGACTCTCGGGATGGGGAACCCAGTACTTC	CSAREAGLSGWGTQYF
many	TRBD2	TRBJ2-1	TRBV4-2	TGTGCCAGCAGCCAAGGGACTAGCGGCTCCTACAATGAGCAGTTCTTC	CASSQGTSGSYNEQFF
.	TRBD2	TRBJ2-3	TRBV28	TGTGCCAGCAGTCGTCCCCTGGGACTAGTCGGCACAGATACGCAGTATTTT	CASSRPLGLVGTDTQYF
.	TRBD2	TRBJ2-3	TRBV7-8	TGTGCCAGCACCATAGAGTCTAGCGGGAGGAGGTCCGGCACAGATACGCAGTATTTT	CASTIESSGRRSGTDTQYF
many	.	TRBJ2-1	TRBV2	TGTGCCACCCTACCCGGGACAAATTACAATGAGCAGTTCTTC	CATLPGTNYNEQFF
.	TRBD2	TRBJ2-3	TRBV10-3	TGTGCCATCAGTGTAGCGGGAGGTGCAGATACGCAGTATTTT	CAISVAGGADTQYF
few	.	TRBJ2-7	TRBV7-9	TGTGCCAGCAGCGTGGACAGACTCTCCTACGAGCAGTACTTC	CASSVDRLSYEQYF
.	.	TRBJ1-4	TRBV20-1	TGCAGTGCTAGAGCACTCCCAGGTGAAAAACTGTTTTTT	CSARALPGEKLFF
many	.	TRBJ1-2	TRBV24-1	TGTGCCACCAGGGAAGGGACATTTCGCGGCTACACCTTC	CATREGTFRGYTF
few	TRBD2	TRBJ2-1	TRBV6-2/TRBV6-3	TGTGCCAGCATCGCGGGGGGCCATACCTACAATGAGCAGTTCTTC	CASIAGGHTYNEQFF
few	.	TRBJ2-2	TRBV15	TGTGCCACCAGCAGAGAGGGTGCCGGGGAGCTGTTTTTT	CATSREGAGELFF
many	TRBD2	TRBJ2-3	TRBV7-9	TGTGCCAGCACCTCTAGCGGGAGACCGAAAGATACGCAGTATTTT	CASTSSGRPKDTQYF
few	.	TRBJ2-7	TRBV11-2	TGTGCCAGCAGCACCCAGAAGACAGGCGAGAACTACGAGCAGTACTTC	CASSTQKTGENYEQYF
many	.	TRBJ2-5	TRBV28	TGTGCCAGCAGGGAATTGGCAGGGACGTCGACCGGAGAGACCCAGTACTTC	CASRELAGTSTGETQYF
.	.	TRBJ2-1	TRBV19	TGTGCCAGTAAACCTAGCGCTGTCCGGTTGAGCTCCTACAATGAGCAGTTCTTC	CASKPSAVRLSSYNEQFF
many	TRBD2	TRBJ2-1	TRBV11-2	TGTGCCAGCAGCTTAAATCGGGGGGGCTCCTACAATGAGCAGTTCTTC	CASSLNRGGSYNEQFF
many	.	TRBJ2-3	TRBV6-2/TRBV6-3	TGTGCCAGCAGTTTTGATGCAGATACGCAGTATTTT	CASSFDADTQYF
few	.	TRBJ2-7	TRBV10-2	TGCGCCAGCAGTGAGGTACGGGGATACGAGCAGTACTTC	CASSEVRGYEQYF
few	TRBD2	TRBJ2-1	TRBV6-2/TRBV6-3	TGTGCCAGCAGTTCAACCGGGACTACCTTGCAGCAGTTCTTC	CASSSTGTTLQQFF
few	TRBD1	TRBJ2-1	TRBV5-1	TGCGCCAGCAGCTCCGCGACAGGGGATGACCACAATGAGCAGTTCTTC	CASSSATGDDHNEQFF
many	.	TRBJ2-2	TRBV5-1	TGCGCCAGCAGCTTGGACCTGAACACCGGGGAGCTGTTTTTT	CASSLDLNTGELFF
many	.	TRBJ2-1	TRBV2	TGTGCCAGCAGTGAAGGAGGGGCTTGGAATGAGCAGTTCTTC	CASSEGGAWNEQFF
medium-sized	.	TRBJ2-7	TRBV11-2	TGTGCCAGCAGCCACTCCGGGGACGAACTCTACGAGCAGTACTTC	CASSHSGDELYEQYF
many	.	TRBJ2-4	TRBV12-3/TRBV12-4	TGTGCCAGCAGTTTAGGGAGCGGAAATCAAAACATTCAGTACTTC	CASSLGSGNQNIQYF
few	.	TRBJ2-1	TRBV5-6	TGTGCCAGCAGCTTGGTCGAGGTCGACTACAATGAGCAGTTCTTC	CASSLVEVDYNEQFF
.	TRBD2	TRBJ2-1	TRBV5-1	TGCGCCAGCAGCTTGTCGAGCGGGGCAAGCGATGAGCAGTTCTTC	CASSLSSGASDEQFF
few	TRBD2	TRBJ2-7	TRBV4-3	TGCGCCAGCAGCCATTTAGCGGGGAGCTCCTACGAGCAGTACTTC	CASSHLAGSSYEQYF
few	.	TRBJ1-1	TRBV13	TGTGCCAGCAGCCCTAGGGGCAGGGAGGGCACTGAAGCTTTCTTT	CASSPRGREGTEAFF
few	TRBD2	TRBJ2-3	TRBV20-1	TGCAGTGCTAGACTATGGACTAGCGGGCTACTCACAGATACGCAGTATTTT	CSARLWTSGLLTDTQYF
few	TRBD2	TRBJ2-1	TRBV7-9	TGTGCCAGCAGCCTACCGACTAGCGGGAGTTGGAATGAGCAGTTCTTC	CASSLPTSGSWNEQFF
few	.	TRBJ1-2	TRBV10-3	TGTGCCATCAGTGAGGACAGGAACTATGGCTACACCTTC	CAISEDRNYGYTF
.	.	TRBJ2-5	TRBV5-1	TGCGCCAGCAGCTCGGACGGGAGAAGAAAAGAGACCCAGTACTTC	CASSSDGRRKETQYF
few	TRBD1	TRBJ2-1	TRBV7-6	TGTGCCAGCAGCCGTCCGGGACAGGGATACAATGAGCAGTTCTTC	CASSRPGQGYNEQFF
many	.	TRBJ2-3	TRBV7-9	TGTGCCAGCAGCTCCGGGTCAGGAGTAGATACGCAGTATTTT	CASSSGSGVDTQYF
many	TRBD1	TRBJ1-1	TRBV6-1	TGTGCCAGCATACGGACAGGTAATACTGAAGCTTTCTTT	CASIRTGNTEAFF
many	.	TRBJ1-4	TRBV7-9	TGTGCCAGCAGCTTAGGAGGGGAAAAACTGTTTTTT	CASSLGGEKLFF
many	.	TRBJ2-1	TRBV3-1	TGTGCCAGCAGCCAAGAGACGATGTCCGGGGCGAAAGGTGAGCAGTTCTTC	CASSQETMSGAKGEQFF
many	.	TRBJ2-2	TRBV28	TGTGCCAGTATTACTGGATTTACCACCGGGGAGCTGTTTTTT	CASITGFTTGELFF
few	TRBD1	TRBJ1-4	TRBV5-1	TGCGCCAGCAGCCCGACAGGGGGAAGTAATGAAAAACTGTTTTTT	CASSPTGGSNEKLFF
many	.	TRBJ2-1	TRBV6-1	TGTGCCATCCAGGATTATACTAGCACCAATGAGCAGTTCTTC	CAIQDYTSTNEQFF